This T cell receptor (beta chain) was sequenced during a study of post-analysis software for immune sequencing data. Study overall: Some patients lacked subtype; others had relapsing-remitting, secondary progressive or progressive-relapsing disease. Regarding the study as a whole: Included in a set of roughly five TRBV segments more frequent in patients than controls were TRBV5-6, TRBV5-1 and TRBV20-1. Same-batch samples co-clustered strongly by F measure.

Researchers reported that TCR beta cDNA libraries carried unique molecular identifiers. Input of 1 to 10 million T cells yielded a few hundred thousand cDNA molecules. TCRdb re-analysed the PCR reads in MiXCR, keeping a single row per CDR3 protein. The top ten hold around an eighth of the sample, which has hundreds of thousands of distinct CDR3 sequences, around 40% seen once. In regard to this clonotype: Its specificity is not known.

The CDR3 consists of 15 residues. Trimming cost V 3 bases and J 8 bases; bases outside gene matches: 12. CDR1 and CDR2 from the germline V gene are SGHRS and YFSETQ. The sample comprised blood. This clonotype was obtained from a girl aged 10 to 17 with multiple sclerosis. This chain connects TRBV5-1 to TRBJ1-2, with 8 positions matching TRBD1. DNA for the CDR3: TGCGCCAGCAGCTGGGGGGACAGGTCGGTAGGAGGCTACACCTTC. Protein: CASSWGDRSVGGYTF.